Each of the 9 T cell receptor beta chains below was sequenced from the same sample in a study of brain T cells in children with intractable seizures. The time point is: blood from clinic visit 5 months post-surgery; TSC patient then seizure free. Repertoires were generated with immunoSEQ multiplex PCR, while TCRdb's copy carries only in-frame clones and drops some. The table records 340,000 or so clones, roughly 92% of them present only once. The starting material was peripheral blood, obtained 4 to 6 months after surgery. These receptors all stem from a boy under two years old with tuberous sclerosis and intractable seizures.

This sequence joins TRBV4-1 and TRBJ1-2; 8 bases are shared with TRBD1. The trim removed 4 bases at V and 4 bases at J, leaving 8 bases unmatched. The CDR3 has 15 residues. Germline values: CDR1 MGHRA, CDR2 YSYEKL. CDR3 amino acids: CASSPGTGGSYGYTF. CDR3 in DNA: TGCGCCAGCAGCCCCGGGACAGGAGGTAGCTATGGCTACACCTTC.

The gene calls are TRBV2 and TRBJ2-5; 11 bases are shared with TRBD2. After removal of 3 bases from V and 5 bases from J, the junction contained 8 bases not matched to a gene. CDR1 and CDR2 from the germline V gene are SNHLY and FYNNEI. The CDR3 is 16 residues long. DNA for the CDR3: TGTGCCAGCAGTGATACTAGCGGGAGTGTAGGGGAGACCCAGTACTTC. This codes for CASSDTSGSVGETQYF.

CDR3 sequence: CASRTSGGTDTQYF. The CDR3 DNA reads TGTGCCAGCAGAACTAGCGGGGGCACAGATACGCAGTATTTT. The V and J genes are TRBV6-5 and TRBJ2-3; TRBD2 matches at 10 bases. V was clipped by 6 bases and J by 1 base; unmatched bases: 1. This CDR3 contains 14 residues. Germline V gene data show CDR1 as MNHEY and CDR2 as SVGAGI.

This rearrangement joins TRBV30 to TRBJ2-3; the D gene could be TRBD1 or TRBD2 (5 bases each). Trimming removed 2 bases at V and 6 bases at J, with 12 bases between. Germline CDR1 and CDR2: GTSNPN and SVGIG (reference sequence). CDR3 size: 13 residues. CDR3 DNA: TGTGCCTGGAGTCTCGGCCGGGGCGATACGCAGTATTTT. Its translation: CAWSLGRGDTQYF.

The chain uses TRBV5-1 and TRBJ2-5; 9 bases are shared with TRBD2. The junction had 6 bases not matched to a gene; V was cut back by 2 bases and J by 1 base. Germline V gene sequence: CDR1 SGHRS, CDR2 YFSETQ. CDR3 size: 16 residues. CDR3 region: CASSFGSGRTQETQYF. CDR3 sequence (DNA): TGCGCCAGCAGCTTTGGTAGCGGGAGAACCCAAGAGACCCAGTACTTC.

The J gene is TRBJ2-2, the V gene TRBV7-3, with D unresolved. V was trimmed by 2 bases and J by 2 bases, leaving 3 bases between them. This CDR3 contains 13 residues. From germline, CDR1 is SGHTA and CDR2 FQGTGA. The CDR3 reads CASSLGNTGELFF. The CDR3 nucleotides are TGTGCCAGCAGCTTAGGAAACACCGGGGAGCTGTTTTTT.

The V call is TRBV7-9, the J call TRBJ2-6; D is uncertain. V was trimmed by 1 base and J by 0 bases, leaving 7 bases between them. This CDR3 spans 16 amino acids. The V gene's germline CDR1 is SEHNR and CDR2 FQNEAQ (reference sequence). CDR3 bases: TGTGCCAGCAGCTTAGGTCCGGGCTCTGGGGCCAACGTCCTGACTTTC. It encodes CASSLGPGSGANVLTF. The variable domain in full, completed from reference TRBV7-9 and TRBJ2-6, reads DTGVSQNPRHKITKRGQNVTFRCDPISEHNRLYWYRQTLGQGPEFLTYFQNEAQLEKSRLLSDRFSAERPKGSFSTLEIQRTEQGDSAMYLCASSLGPGSGANVLTFGAGSRLTVL.

The chain links TRBV9 to TRBJ1-4; D is unclear. The germline V and J ends were trimmed by 4 bases and 2 bases, with 9 bases remaining between them. This CDR3 has 14 amino acids. Looked up from germline, CDR1 is SGDLS and CDR2 is YYNGEE. The DNA of the CDR3 is TGTGCCAGCAGCCCCACGTCGACTAATGAAAAACTGTTTTTT. This codes for CASSPTSTNEKLFF.

This chain connects TRBV5-4 to TRBJ2-3; no clear D gene. The CDR3 covers 14 residues. Germline-derived CDR1 and CDR2 are SGHNT and YYREEE (reference sequence). V lost 0 bases, J lost 4 bases, and 9 bases lay in between. The CDR3: CASSLDGEADTQYF. The CDR3 coding sequence is TGTGCCAGCAGCTTGGATGGCGAGGCAGATACGCAGTATTTT.